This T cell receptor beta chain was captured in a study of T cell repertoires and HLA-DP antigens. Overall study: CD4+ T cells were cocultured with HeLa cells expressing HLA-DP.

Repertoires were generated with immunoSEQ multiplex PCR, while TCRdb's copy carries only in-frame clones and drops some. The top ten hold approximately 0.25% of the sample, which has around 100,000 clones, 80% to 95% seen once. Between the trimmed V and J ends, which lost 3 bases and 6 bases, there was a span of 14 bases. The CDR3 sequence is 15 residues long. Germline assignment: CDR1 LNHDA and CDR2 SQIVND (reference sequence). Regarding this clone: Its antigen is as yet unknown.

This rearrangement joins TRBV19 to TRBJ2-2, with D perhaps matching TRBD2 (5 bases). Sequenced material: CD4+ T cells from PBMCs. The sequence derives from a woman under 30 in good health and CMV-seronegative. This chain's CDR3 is CASSMIGERPGELFF. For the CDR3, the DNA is TGTGCCAGTAGTATGATCGGGGAGCGGCCCGGGGAGCTGTTTTTT.